These 11 T cell receptor beta chains were all obtained from the same sample, sequenced in a study of blood T cell repertoires in COVID-19. Method: immunoSEQ multiplex PCR; TCRdb's copy keeps in-frame clones and lacks some. This table has 150,000 to 180,000 clones, 80% to 90% appearing once. Input material: peripheral blood. The receptors here all came from a woman in her seventies with acute or convalescent COVID-19.

This clone was counted once. The rearrangement links TRBV28 to TRBJ2-4; 7 nucleotides align to TRBD2. The V gene end was trimmed by 6 bases and the J gene end by 6 bases; junction bases not matched to a gene: 8. CDR1 is MDHEN, CDR2 SYDVKM, per germline. This CDR3 region has 14 residues. For the CDR3, the DNA is TGTGCCAGCAGCCGCAGCGGGGCCTTAAACATTCAGTACTTC. As protein: CASSRSGALNIQYF.

This chain uses TRBV25-1 with TRBJ1-2; D remains ambiguous. Trimming took 4 bases from V and 4 from J, leaving 19 bases between them. There are 16 residues in the CDR3. CDR1 is MGHDK, CDR2 SYGVNS, per germline. The CDR3 protein is CASSGTPGVAGYGYTF. CDR3 DNA sequence: TGTGCCAGCAGTGGGACTCCGGGCGTCGCGGGCTATGGCTACACCTTC.

The chain recombines TRBV5-5 with TRBJ2-7, with D possibly matching TRBD1 (5 bases). The V end lost 0 bases, the J end lost 1 base, and 8 bases lay between the germline ends. Germline CDR1 is SGHKS and CDR2 is YYEKEE (reference sequence). The CDR3 loop spans 14 amino acids. The CDR3 loop reads CASSLVGASYEQYF. As DNA, the CDR3 is TGTGCCAGCAGCTTGGTAGGGGCTTCCTACGAGCAGTACTTC. Using reference TRBV5-5 and TRBJ2-7 for the parts outside the CDR3, the full variable domain is DAGVTQSPTHLIKTRGQQVTLRCSPISGHKSVSWYQQVLGQGPQFIFQYYEKEERGRGNFPDRFSARQFPNYSSELNVNALLLGDSALYLCASSLVGASYEQYFGPGTRLTVT.

The chain recombines TRBV5-1 with TRBJ1-1, with D perhaps matching TRBD1 (6 bases). Germline V gives CDR1 SGHRS, CDR2 YFSETQ. The CDR3 length is 16 residues. Trimming pared 0 bases from V and 3 bases from J, leaving 15 bases between. CDR3 region: CASSLALSGGYTEAFF. The DNA for the CDR3 is TGCGCCAGCAGCTTGGCACTCTCGGGGGGCTACACTGAAGCTTTCTTT.

This clone was observed a single time. The V call is TRBV19, the J call TRBJ1-4; D is ambiguous. Trimming stripped 9 bases from V and 3 bases from J, with 14 bases between. This CDR3 has 14 residues. CDR1 and CDR2 (germline): LNHDA, SQIVND (reference sequence). This CDR3 is CASKFREANEKLFF. DNA of the CDR3: TGTGCCAGCAAGTTTAGGGAGGCTAATGAAAAACTGTTTTTT.

The chain uses TRBV24-1 and TRBJ1-4; tentatively, D is TRBD1 (5 bases). The V end lost 4 bases, the J end lost 7 bases, and 18 bases lay between the germline ends. CDR3 length: 16 amino acids. The germline V gene has CDR1 KGHDR and CDR2 SFDVKD. The CDR3: CATSDRSVGGVEKLFF. DNA of the CDR3: TGTGCCACCAGTGACCGAAGTGTTGGGGGGGTTGAAAAACTGTTTTTT.

This clone has a single count. The germline gene is not matched at one end of the junction; a read error may be the cause. This rearrangement joins TRBV28 to TRBJ1-2; 8 nucleotides agree with TRBD1. CDR1 is MDHEN and CDR2 is SYDVKM in the germline V gene. The CDR3 is 10 amino acids. The CDR3 reads CASSSRDRSF. The CDR3 DNA follows: TGTGCCAGCAGTTCAAGGGACAGGTCCTTC.

The chain links TRBV25-1 to TRBJ2-5, with TRBD1 as a possible D gene (5 bases). Germline V gives CDR1 MGHDK, CDR2 SYGVNS. The ends were cut back, 0 bases at V and 2 bases at J, with 10 bases in the middle. The CDR3 sequence is 15 residues long. In DNA form, the CDR3 reads TGTGCCAGCAGTGAATATAAGGGGCAGCAAGAGACCCAGTACTTC. It is translated as CASSEYKGQQETQYF.

Only one count was recorded for this clone. V is TRBV3-1 (or the pseudogene TRBV3-2) and J is TRBJ1-1; D ambiguous. This CDR3 contains 14 residues. Trimming stripped 6 bases from V and 2 bases from J, with 13 bases between. Germline CDR1 reads LGHDT; CDR2 reads YNNKEL (reference sequence). The CDR3 bases are TGTGCCAGCAGTCTATCGGGATACAACACTGAAGCTTTCTTT. Translating it yields CASSLSGYNTEAFF.

Note on this clone: One end of the junction does not line up with germline, which may come from a read error. The chain couples TRBV7-2 to TRBJ2-7; possibly TRBD2 for D (6 bases). This CDR3 is 15 amino acids long. In germline, CDR1 is SGHTA, CDR2 FQGNSA. CDR3 DNA sequence: TGTGCCAGCAGCGTAGCTTGGCGGGGATCGGGCGAGCAGTACTTC. Its protein is CASSVAWRGSGEQYF.

About this clone: One junction end disagrees with the germline gene, perhaps due to a read error. The rearrangement links TRBV19 to TRBJ1-5; D possibly corresponds to TRBD1 (6 bases). Germline lookup yields CDR1 LNHDA and CDR2 SQIVND (reference sequence). This CDR3 has 15 amino acids. In DNA, the CDR3 is TGTGCCAGTAATATAAGGGGGACCGTGGAACAGCCCCAGCATTTT. Its translation is CASNIRGTVEQPQHF. The full variable domain, in which reference TRBV19 and TRBJ1-5 provide the parts outside the CDR3, is DGGITQSPKYLFRKEGQNVTLSCEQNLNHDAMYWYRQDPGQGLRLIYYSQIVNDFQKGDIAEGYSVSREKKESFPLTVTSAQKNPTAFYLCASNIRGTVEQPQHFGDGTRLSIL.